The TCR beta chain under discussion was sequenced for a study of blood T cell repertoires in COVID-19 (dated by TCRdb to 2019 to 2021). With respect to the entire study: Collaborator samples came from the United States, Italy and Spain and covered acute and convalescent phases of COVID-19. The material from the prospective study consisted of cDNA or gDNA derived from T cells, B-cell-depleted T cells, or PBMCs. The dataset comprised deeply sampled blood TCRbeta repertoires from subjects exposed to, actively infected with, or recovered from COVID-19. The repertoires were made available in a free public database intended to serve as a resource for research on the immune response to SARS-CoV-2. Samples came from the ongoing ImmuneRACE study (first 160 participants) plus 1,254 subjects from 6 global collaborators. A de-identified subject ID, COVID-19 status, age in years and sex were almost always included in the sample metadata. HLA class I and class II types, where available, came from metadata supplied by the sample provider rather than from assay-based typing.

V and J are trimmed by 5 bases and 5 bases, and the gene matches miss 6 bases of the junction. The CDR3 sequence holds 14 residues, the cysteine and phenylalanine included. The sequence is cut down to CDR3 DNA, 42 bases in frame from base 1. Reading the germline V gene (reference sequence) gives CDR1 SEHNR and CDR2 FQNEAQ. The immunoSEQ Assay, a bias-controlled multiplex PCR, was used to amplify TCRbeta CDR3 regions from genomic DNA. The original methods were these. The number of nucleated cells in each sample was estimated from the amplification of reference gene primers within the assay. To quantify the absolute abundance of each unique TCRbeta CDR3 rearrangement, sequence reads were collapsed and filtered. For each sample, productive Simpson clonality was calculated as the square root of Simpson's diversity index over productive rearrangements. In TCRdb, the immuneACCESS table is reduced to in-frame sequences with V and J assigned. These tables do not hold every clone; where another copy was compared, an unresolved V gene accounts for under half, and the others remain unexplained. Clone size and V and J calls were adopted from that table, with D and trimming inferred from the DNA. This sample gives about 80,000 clones in total; around 89% of them show up just once. The leading ten clones occupy 5.5% to 7.5% of the sample.

The collaborating institutions used their own protocols to collect whole blood in K2EDTA tubes. For TCRbeta analysis, collaborators shipped samples as frozen whole blood, isolated PBMCs, or DNA extracted from either of those sample types. Comment on this clone: The antigen it binds to is not known. Within one base of it there is no much larger clone, and no base qualities were kept.

Overall results and qualifications from the work: How much clinical and demographic metadata was included differed by source and by participant, and the metadata was provided uncurated.

This TCR was sampled from a woman older than 75 with acute or convalescent COVID-19. The chain joins TRBV7-9 to TRBJ2-1; 7 central bases correspond to TRBD1. Material for sequencing was peripheral blood. CDR3 region: CASSGQAIHNEQFF. Read as DNA, the sequence is TGTGCCAGCAGCGGACAGGCCATCCACAATGAGCAGTTCTTC.